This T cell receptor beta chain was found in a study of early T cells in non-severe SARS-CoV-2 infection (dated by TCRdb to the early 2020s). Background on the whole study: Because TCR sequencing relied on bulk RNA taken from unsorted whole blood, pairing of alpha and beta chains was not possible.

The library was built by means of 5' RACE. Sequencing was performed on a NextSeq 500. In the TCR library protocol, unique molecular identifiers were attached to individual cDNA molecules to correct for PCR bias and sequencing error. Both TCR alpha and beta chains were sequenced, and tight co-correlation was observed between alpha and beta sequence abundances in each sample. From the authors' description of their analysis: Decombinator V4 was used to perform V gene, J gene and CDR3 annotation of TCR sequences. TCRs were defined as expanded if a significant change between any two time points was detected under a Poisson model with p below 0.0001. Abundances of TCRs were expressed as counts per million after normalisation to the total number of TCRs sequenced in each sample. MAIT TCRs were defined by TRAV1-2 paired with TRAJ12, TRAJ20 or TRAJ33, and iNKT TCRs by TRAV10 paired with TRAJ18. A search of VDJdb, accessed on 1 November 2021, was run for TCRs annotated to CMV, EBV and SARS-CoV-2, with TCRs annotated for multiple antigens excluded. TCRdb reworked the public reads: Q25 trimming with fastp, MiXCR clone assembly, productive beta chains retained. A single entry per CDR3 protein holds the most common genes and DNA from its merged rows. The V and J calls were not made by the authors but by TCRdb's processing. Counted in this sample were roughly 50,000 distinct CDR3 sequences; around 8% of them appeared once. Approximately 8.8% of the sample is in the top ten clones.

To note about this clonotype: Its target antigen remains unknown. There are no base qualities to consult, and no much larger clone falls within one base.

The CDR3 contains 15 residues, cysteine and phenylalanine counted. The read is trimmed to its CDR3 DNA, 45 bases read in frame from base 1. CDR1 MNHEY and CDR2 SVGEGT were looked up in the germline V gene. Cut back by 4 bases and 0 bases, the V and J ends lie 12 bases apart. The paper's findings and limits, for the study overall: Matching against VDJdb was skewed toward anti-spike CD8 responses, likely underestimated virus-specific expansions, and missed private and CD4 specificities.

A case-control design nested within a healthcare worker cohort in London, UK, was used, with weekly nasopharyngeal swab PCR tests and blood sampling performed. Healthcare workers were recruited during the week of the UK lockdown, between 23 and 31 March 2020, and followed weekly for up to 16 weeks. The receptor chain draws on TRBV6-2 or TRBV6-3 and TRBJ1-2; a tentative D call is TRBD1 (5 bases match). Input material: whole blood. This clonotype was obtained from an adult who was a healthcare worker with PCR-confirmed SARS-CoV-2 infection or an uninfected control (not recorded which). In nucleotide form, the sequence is TGTGCCAGCAGTTCCCCGGGACCTCCTAACTATGGCTACACCTTC. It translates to CASSSPGPPNYGYTF.